This is a list of T cell receptor beta chains from one sample in a study of regulatory T cells in long-lasting Graves disease. TCRdb called the multiplex PCR reads again in MiXCR, with one record for every CDR3 protein. This table has 450,000 to 500,000 distinct CDR3 sequences, 15% to 20% appearing once. The same sample was also studied in work on T cells in Graves' hyperthyroidism and ophthalmopathy.

The material was peripheral blood mononuclear cells (PBMCs), obtained at new diagnosis, from a patient treated with antithyroid drugs. The receptor set was obtained from a man aged 35 to 55 with Graves disease. CDR3s include the opening cysteine and the closing phenylalanine or tryptophan. The D gene is left open where the match is weak. Not all rows give a size; the values are once, few, many and, for expanded clones, a class.

size: many
J: TRBJ2-4
D: TRBD2
V: TRBV11-2
CDR3: CASSLVTSGRAKNIQYF
DNA: TGTGCCAGCAGCTTAGTGACTAGCGGGAGAGCCAAAAACATTCAGTACTTC

size: -
J: TRBJ1-1
D: TRBD1
V: TRBV5-1
CDR3: CASSWTGSTEAFF
DNA: TGCGCCAGCAGCTGGACAGGGAGTACTGAAGCTTTCTTT

size: -
J: TRBJ1-1
D: -
V: TRBV19
CDR3: CASSTFGRRNTEAFF
DNA: TGTGCCAGTAGTACGTTTGGACGTAGGAACACTGAAGCTTTCTTT

size: few
J: TRBJ2-1
D: -
V: TRBV6-2/TRBV6-3
CDR3: CASSYSGTKEQFF
DNA: TGTGCCAGCAGTTACTCCGGGACAAAGGAGCAGTTCTTC

size: -
J: TRBJ2-1
D: TRBD2
V: TRBV11-2
CDR3: CASSPGLAEASYNEQFF
DNA: TGTGCCAGCAGCCCCGGACTAGCGGAGGCCTCCTACAATGAGCAGTTCTTC

size: -
J: TRBJ2-2
D: TRBD1
V: TRBV27
CDR3: CASRTGGTGELFF
DNA: TGTGCCAGCAGGACAGGGGGGACCGGGGAGCTGTTTTTT

size: -
J: TRBJ2-6
D: -
V: TRBV7-9
CDR3: CASSPYSGTDGANVLTF
DNA: TGTGCCAGCAGCCCCTATTCGGGGACGGACGGGGCCAACGTCCTGACTTTC

size: few
J: TRBJ2-1
D: -
V: TRBV14
CDR3: CASSHSRGTMQFF
DNA: TGTGCCAGCAGCCACTCCAGGGGGACTATGCAGTTCTTC

size: many
J: TRBJ2-7
D: TRBD2
V: TRBV18
CDR3: CASSQGLAGSYEQYF
DNA: TGTGCCAGCAGCCAGGGACTAGCGGGTTCCTACGAGCAGTACTTC

size: many
J: TRBJ2-3
D: TRBD2
V: TRBV28
CDR3: CASSLLREGQDTQYF
DNA: TGTGCCAGCAGTTTGCTACGGGAGGGCCAAGATACGCAGTATTTT

size: many
J: TRBJ1-1
D: -
V: TRBV7-8
CDR3: CASRRRRDLNTEAFF
DNA: TGTGCCAGCAGACGCCGCCGAGACTTAAACACTGAAGCTTTCTTT

size: -
J: TRBJ2-1
D: -
V: TRBV2
CDR3: CASSEEMAVNEQFF
DNA: TGTGCCAGCAGTGAAGAGATGGCAGTCAATGAGCAGTTCTTC

size: -
J: TRBJ2-1
D: -
V: TRBV5-1
CDR3: CASSRPSIKDRSNEQFF
DNA: TGCGCCAGCAGCCGCCCTTCGATTAAAGACAGAAGCAATGAGCAGTTCTTC

size: many
J: TRBJ2-3
D: TRBD2
V: TRBV20-1
CDR3: CSAFPHELAGGTDTQYF
DNA: TGCAGTGCGTTCCCGCACGAACTAGCGGGGGGGACAGATACGCAGTATTTT

size: many
J: TRBJ2-1
D: -
V: TRBV28
CDR3: CASSLGEGLEQFF
DNA: TGTGCCAGCAGTTTAGGCGAGGGCCTTGAGCAGTTCTTC

size: many
J: TRBJ2-1
D: -
V: TRBV6-1
CDR3: CASKRGGSSYNEQFF
DNA: TGTGCCAGCAAGAGAGGGGGGAGCTCCTACAATGAGCAGTTCTTC

size: many
J: TRBJ2-7
D: -
V: TRBV30
CDR3: CAWRSGQNDEQYF
DNA: TGTGCCTGGAGATCCGGACAAAATGACGAGCAGTACTTC

size: many
J: TRBJ1-5
D: -
V: TRBV4-1
CDR3: CASSPRRVEVQPQHF
DNA: TGCGCCAGCAGCCCCCGCCGGGTAGAGGTGCAGCCCCAGCATTTT

size: many
J: TRBJ1-5
D: TRBD1
V: TRBV19
CDR3: CASSPKGQGRPRTNQPQHF
DNA: TGTGCCAGTAGTCCAAAGGGACAGGGCCGACCTCGGACTAATCAGCCCCAGCATTTT

size: many
J: TRBJ2-1
D: -
V: TRBV6-1
CDR3: CASKYRFRDPFREQFF
DNA: TGTGCCAGCAAATACCGATTCAGGGACCCCTTCAGGGAGCAGTTCTTC

size: few
J: TRBJ2-2
D: -
V: TRBV7-2
CDR3: CASRLQGYTGELFF
DNA: TGTGCCAGCAGGCTACAGGGATACACCGGGGAGCTGTTTTTT

size: -
J: TRBJ2-6
D: -
V: TRBV19
CDR3: CASSIEGLGGANVLTF
DNA: TGTGCCAGTAGTATAGAAGGGCTCGGTGGGGCCAACGTCCTGACTTTC

size: many
J: TRBJ2-1
D: -
V: TRBV20-1
CDR3: CSAHTLLGRRNEQFF
DNA: TGCAGTGCTCATACTCTACTAGGACGTCGAAATGAGCAGTTCTTC

size: many
J: TRBJ2-7
D: -
V: TRBV2
CDR3: CASSEFGVVDEQYF
DNA: TGTGCCAGCAGTGAATTCGGGGTCGTCGACGAGCAGTACTTC

size: many
J: TRBJ2-5
D: -
V: TRBV7-9
CDR3: CASSLIREETQYF
DNA: TGTGCCAGCAGCCTAATCAGGGAAGAGACCCAGTACTTC

size: many
J: TRBJ2-2
D: TRBD2
V: TRBV28
CDR3: CASSYPQREWTGELFF
DNA: TGTGCCAGCAGTTATCCCCAGCGGGAGTGGACCGGGGAGCTGTTTTTT

size: -
J: TRBJ1-6
D: -
V: TRBV6-1
CDR3: CASALEGTNSPLHF
DNA: TGTGCCAGCGCCCTTGAGGGGACCAACTCACCCCTCCACTTT

size: many
J: TRBJ1-3
D: TRBD1
V: TRBV7-8
CDR3: CASSPRDRAGNTIYF
DNA: TGTGCCAGCAGCCCCCGGGACAGGGCTGGAAACACCATATATTTT

size: -
J: TRBJ1-2
D: TRBD1
V: TRBV7-9
CDR3: CASSQSPGQGAARGDYGYTF
DNA: TGTGCCAGCAGCCAAAGCCCCGGACAGGGGGCCGCGCGGGGGGACTATGGCTACACCTTC

size: many
J: TRBJ2-7
D: -
V: TRBV28
CDR3: CASGSGSYEQYF
DNA: TGTGCCAGCGGATCGGGGAGCTACGAGCAGTACTTC

size: many
J: TRBJ2-5
D: TRBD2
V: TRBV11-3
CDR3: CASSLDVAGDETQYF
DNA: TGTGCCAGCAGCTTAGATGTAGCGGGAGACGAGACCCAGTACTTC

size: many
J: TRBJ1-4
D: TRBD1
V: TRBV28
CDR3: CASSSGTVNEKLFF
DNA: TGTGCCAGCAGTTCCGGGACAGTAAATGAAAAACTGTTTTTT

size: few
J: TRBJ2-4
D: -
V: TRBV6-2/TRBV6-3
CDR3: CASTQGGNIQYF
DNA: TGTGCCAGCACCCAGGGAGGAAACATTCAGTACTTC

size: -
J: TRBJ1-3
D: -
V: TRBV3-1
CDR3: CASSPQFSGNTIYF
DNA: TGTGCCAGCAGCCCACAGTTCTCTGGAAACACCATATATTTT

size: -
J: TRBJ2-3
D: TRBD2
V: TRBV3-1
CDR3: CASSQGTSGTDTQYF
DNA: TGTGCCAGCAGCCAAGGGACTAGCGGGACGGATACGCAGTATTTT

size: many
J: TRBJ1-5
D: -
V: TRBV20-1
CDR3: CSARGAHQYPQHF
DNA: TGCAGTGCTAGAGGGGCCCATCAGTATCCCCAGCATTTT

size: few
J: TRBJ2-7
D: TRBD1
V: TRBV6-1
CDR3: CASGGQGWEQYF
DNA: TGTGCCAGCGGGGGACAGGGTTGGGAGCAGTACTTC

size: -
J: TRBJ1-1
D: -
V: TRBV30
CDR3: CAWSFSNTEAFF
DNA: TGTGCCTGGAGCTTCTCCAACACTGAAGCTTTCTTT

size: -
J: TRBJ2-7
D: -
V: TRBV12-5
CDR3: CASGSTGQDSYEQYF
DNA: TGTGCTAGTGGTTCAACCGGGCAGGACAGCTACGAGCAGTACTTC

size: many
J: TRBJ2-2
D: TRBD2
V: TRBV27
CDR3: CASSPTVSGSRGGELFF
DNA: TGTGCCAGCAGTCCCACGGTTAGCGGGAGCAGGGGCGGGGAGCTGTTTTTT

size: few
J: TRBJ1-2
D: -
V: TRBV20-1
CDR3: CSARKGPYGYTF
DNA: TGCAGTGCCCGGAAGGGCCCCTATGGCTACACCTTC

size: few
J: TRBJ2-6
D: -
V: TRBV20-1
CDR3: CSARDQVAGSGANVLTF
DNA: TGCAGTGCTAGAGATCAGGTGGCTGGCTCTGGGGCCAACGTCCTGACTTTC

size: many
J: TRBJ2-5
D: -
V: TRBV3-1
CDR3: CASSRQGFGETQYF
DNA: TGTGCCAGCAGCCGGCAGGGGTTCGGCGAGACCCAGTACTTC

size: -
J: TRBJ2-3
D: -
V: TRBV7-3
CDR3: CASSSGLSSTDTQYF
DNA: TGTGCCAGCAGCTCGGGACTCTCAAGCACAGATACGCAGTATTTT

size: -
J: TRBJ2-7
D: TRBD2
V: TRBV19
CDR3: CASSPLAAYVYEQYF
DNA: TGTGCCAGTAGTCCACTAGCGGCCTATGTCTACGAGCAGTACTTC

size: few
J: TRBJ2-4
D: -
V: TRBV6-5
CDR3: CASSSTAKNIQYF
DNA: TGTGCCAGCAGTTCGACGGCCAAAAACATTCAGTACTTC

size: many
J: TRBJ2-7
D: -
V: TRBV18
CDR3: CASSPQKGGEQYF
DNA: TGTGCCAGCTCACCGCAGAAAGGGGGCGAGCAGTACTTC

size: many
J: TRBJ2-5
D: TRBD2
V: TRBV29-1
CDR3: CSVLGAGNQETQYF
DNA: TGCAGCGTTCTAGGAGCGGGAAACCAAGAGACCCAGTACTTC

size: -
J: TRBJ2-7
D: TRBD2
V: TRBV5-1
CDR3: CASSLVGSGSSYEQYF
DNA: TGCGCCAGCAGCTTGGTGGGTAGCGGGAGCTCCTACGAGCAGTACTTC

size: few
J: TRBJ1-6
D: -
V: TRBV7-2
CDR3: CASTPGGWVNSPLHF
DNA: TGTGCCAGCACCCCGGGGGGATGGGTGAATTCACCCCTCCACTTT

size: few
J: TRBJ2-1
D: TRBD2
V: TRBV5-1
CDR3: CASKLTTSGNNEQFF
DNA: TGCGCCAGCAAACTAACGACTAGCGGGAACAATGAGCAGTTCTTC

size: few
J: TRBJ1-5
D: TRBD1
V: TRBV6-1
CDR3: CASSIGTASNQPQHF
DNA: TGTGCCAGCAGTATTGGGACAGCAAGCAATCAGCCCCAGCATTTT

size: -
J: TRBJ1-5
D: TRBD1
V: TRBV4-1
CDR3: CASSQAGGNDQPQHF
DNA: TGCGCCAGCAGCCAAGCAGGGGGAAATGATCAGCCCCAGCATTTT

size: many
J: TRBJ2-7
D: TRBD1
V: TRBV11-2
CDR3: CASSRDREDEQYF
DNA: TGTGCCAGCAGCCGGGACAGGGAGGACGAGCAGTACTTC

size: many
J: TRBJ2-3
D: -
V: TRBV11-3
CDR3: CASSLAGRDGDTQYF
DNA: TGTGCCAGCAGCTTAGCCGGCAGGGACGGAGATACGCAGTATTTT

size: many
J: TRBJ1-5
D: -
V: TRBV20-1
CDR3: CSARPMTGFNQPQHF
DNA: TGCAGTGCTAGACCGATGACAGGTTTTAATCAGCCCCAGCATTTT

size: many
J: TRBJ2-5
D: -
V: TRBV6-2/TRBV6-3
CDR3: CASSYSRGEETQYF
DNA: TGTGCCAGCAGTTACTCACGGGGCGAAGAGACCCAGTACTTC